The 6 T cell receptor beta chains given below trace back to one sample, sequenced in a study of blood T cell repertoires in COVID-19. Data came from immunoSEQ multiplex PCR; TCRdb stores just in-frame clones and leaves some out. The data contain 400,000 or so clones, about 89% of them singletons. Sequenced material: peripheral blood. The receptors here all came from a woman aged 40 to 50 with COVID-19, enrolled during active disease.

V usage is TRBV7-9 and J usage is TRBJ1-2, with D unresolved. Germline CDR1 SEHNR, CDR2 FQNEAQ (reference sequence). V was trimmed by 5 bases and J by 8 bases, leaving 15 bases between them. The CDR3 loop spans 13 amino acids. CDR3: CASSDDGLRGYTF. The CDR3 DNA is TGTGCCAGCAGCGATGACGGACTAAGAGGCTACACCTTC.

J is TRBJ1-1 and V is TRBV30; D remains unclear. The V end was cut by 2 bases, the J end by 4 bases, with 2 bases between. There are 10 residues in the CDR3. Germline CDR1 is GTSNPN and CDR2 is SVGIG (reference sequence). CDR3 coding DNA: TGTGCCTGGAGTCGCACTGAAGCTTTCTTT. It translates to CAWSRTEAFF.

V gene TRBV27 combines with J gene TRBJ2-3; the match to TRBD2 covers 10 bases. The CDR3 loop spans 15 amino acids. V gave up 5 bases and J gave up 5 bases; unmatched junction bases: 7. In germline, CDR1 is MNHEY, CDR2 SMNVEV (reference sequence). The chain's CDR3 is CASSDLAGVGDTQYF. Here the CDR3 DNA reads TGTGCCAGCAGTGACCTAGCGGGAGTCGGAGATACGCAGTATTTT.

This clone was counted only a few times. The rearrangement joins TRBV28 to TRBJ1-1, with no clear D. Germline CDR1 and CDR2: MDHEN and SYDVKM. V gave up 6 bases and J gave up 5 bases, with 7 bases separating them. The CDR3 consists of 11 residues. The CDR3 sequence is CASRLLTEAFF. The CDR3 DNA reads TGTGCCAGCAGACTTCTGACTGAAGCTTTCTTT.

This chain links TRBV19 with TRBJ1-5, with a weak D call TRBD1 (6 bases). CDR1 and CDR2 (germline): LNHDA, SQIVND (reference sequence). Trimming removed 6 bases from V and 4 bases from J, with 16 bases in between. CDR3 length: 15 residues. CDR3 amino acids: CASRQGGRGNQPQHF. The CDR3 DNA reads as TGTGCCAGTAGACAAGGGGGGAGGGGAAATCAGCCCCAGCATTTT.

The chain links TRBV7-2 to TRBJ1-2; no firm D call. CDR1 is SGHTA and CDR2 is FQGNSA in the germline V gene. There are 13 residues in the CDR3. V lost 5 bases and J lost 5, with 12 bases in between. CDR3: CASSPRPVYGYTF. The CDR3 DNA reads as TGTGCCAGCAGCCCGAGGCCAGTTTATGGCTACACCTTC.